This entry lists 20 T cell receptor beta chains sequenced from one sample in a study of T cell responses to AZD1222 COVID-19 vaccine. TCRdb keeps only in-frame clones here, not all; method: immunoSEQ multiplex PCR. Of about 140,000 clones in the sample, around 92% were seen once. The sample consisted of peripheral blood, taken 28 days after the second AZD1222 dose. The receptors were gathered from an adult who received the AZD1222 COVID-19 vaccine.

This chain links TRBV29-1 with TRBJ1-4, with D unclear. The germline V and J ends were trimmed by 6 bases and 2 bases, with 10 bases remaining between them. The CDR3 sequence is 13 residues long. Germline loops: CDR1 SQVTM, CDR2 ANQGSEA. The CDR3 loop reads CSVRHPTNEKLFF. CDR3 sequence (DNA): TGCAGCGTCCGACACCCTACTAATGAAAAACTGTTTTTT.

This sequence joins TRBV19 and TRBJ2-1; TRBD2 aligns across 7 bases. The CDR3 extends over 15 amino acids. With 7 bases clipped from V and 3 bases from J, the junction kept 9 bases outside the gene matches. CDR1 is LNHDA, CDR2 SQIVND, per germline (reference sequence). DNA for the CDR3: TGTGCCAGTAATCTCGCTAGCGGAGACTACAATGAGCAGTTCTTC. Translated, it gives CASNLASGDYNEQFF.

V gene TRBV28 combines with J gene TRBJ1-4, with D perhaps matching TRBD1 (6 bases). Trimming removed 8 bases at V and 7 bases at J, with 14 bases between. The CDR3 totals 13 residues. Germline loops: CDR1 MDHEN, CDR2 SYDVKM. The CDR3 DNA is TGTGCCAGCGGTCGGGGGCTCGGTGAAAAACTGTTTTTT. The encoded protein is CASGRGLGEKLFF.

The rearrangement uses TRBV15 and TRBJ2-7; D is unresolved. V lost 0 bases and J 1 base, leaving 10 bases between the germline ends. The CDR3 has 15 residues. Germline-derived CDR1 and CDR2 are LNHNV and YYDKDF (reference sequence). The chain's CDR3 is CATSRDWVGSYEQYF. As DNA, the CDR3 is TGTGCCACCAGCAGAGATTGGGTGGGGTCCTACGAGCAGTACTTC.

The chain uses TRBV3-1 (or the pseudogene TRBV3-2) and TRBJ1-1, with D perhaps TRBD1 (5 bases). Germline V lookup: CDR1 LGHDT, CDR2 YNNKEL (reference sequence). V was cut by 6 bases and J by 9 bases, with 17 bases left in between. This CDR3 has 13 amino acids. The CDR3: CASRPTGGEQAFF. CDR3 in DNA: TGTGCCAGCAGGCCCACGGGGGGGGAACAAGCTTTCTTT.

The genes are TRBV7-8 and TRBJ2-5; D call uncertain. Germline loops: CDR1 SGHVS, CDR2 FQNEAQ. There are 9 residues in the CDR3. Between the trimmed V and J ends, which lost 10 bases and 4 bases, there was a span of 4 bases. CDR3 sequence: CATSETQYF. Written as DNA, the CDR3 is TGTGCCACCTCAGAGACCCAGTACTTC.

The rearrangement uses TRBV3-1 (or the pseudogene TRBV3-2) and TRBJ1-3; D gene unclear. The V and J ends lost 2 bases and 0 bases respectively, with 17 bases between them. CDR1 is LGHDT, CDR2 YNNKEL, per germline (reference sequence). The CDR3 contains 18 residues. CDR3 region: CASSQSPGMGYSGNTIYF. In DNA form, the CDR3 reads TGTGCCAGCAGCCAATCCCCGGGAATGGGGTACTCTGGAAACACCATATATTTT.

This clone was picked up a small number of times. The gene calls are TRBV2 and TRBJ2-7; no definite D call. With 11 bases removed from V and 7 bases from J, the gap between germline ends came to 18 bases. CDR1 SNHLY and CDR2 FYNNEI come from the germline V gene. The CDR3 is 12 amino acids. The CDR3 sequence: CASAGRTYEQYF. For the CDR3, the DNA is TGTGCCTCAGCAGGCAGAACTTATGAGCAGTACTTC.

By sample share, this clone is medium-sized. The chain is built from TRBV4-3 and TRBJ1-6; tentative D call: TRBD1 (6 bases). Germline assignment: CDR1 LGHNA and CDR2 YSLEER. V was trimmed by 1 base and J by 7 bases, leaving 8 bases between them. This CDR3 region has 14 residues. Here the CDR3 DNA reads TGCGCCAGCAGCCAAGGACAGGAGAATTCACCCCTCCACTTT. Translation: CASSQGQENSPLHF.

The CDR3 reads CASSFGGRGLDEQFF. In nucleotides, the CDR3 is TGTGCCAGCAGCTTCGGCGGGAGGGGTCTAGATGAGCAGTTCTTC. J is TRBJ2-1 and V is TRBV7-9; TRBD2 matches 9 bases. Germline CDR1 SEHNR, CDR2 FQNEAQ (reference sequence). The CDR3 runs 15 residues. V lost 3 bases to trimming and J lost 8 bases; unmatched junction nucleotides: 8.

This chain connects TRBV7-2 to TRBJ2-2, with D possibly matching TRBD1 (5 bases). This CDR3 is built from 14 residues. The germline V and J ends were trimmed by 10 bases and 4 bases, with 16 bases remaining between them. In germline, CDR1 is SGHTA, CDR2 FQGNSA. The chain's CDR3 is CATLRQSGTGELFF. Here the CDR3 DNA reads TGTGCCACCCTCAGACAGTCGGGCACCGGGGAGCTGTTTTTT. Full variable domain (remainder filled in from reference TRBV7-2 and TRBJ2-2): GAGVSQSPSNKVTEKGKDVELRCDPISGHTALYWYRQSLGQGLEFLIYFQGNSAPDKSGLPSDRFSAERTGGSVSTLTIQRTQQEDSAVYLCATLRQSGTGELFFGEGSRLTVL.

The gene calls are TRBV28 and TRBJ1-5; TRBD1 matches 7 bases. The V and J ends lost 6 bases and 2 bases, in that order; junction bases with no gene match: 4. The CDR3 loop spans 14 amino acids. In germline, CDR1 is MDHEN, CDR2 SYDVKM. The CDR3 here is CASRTGWGNQPQHF. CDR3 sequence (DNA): TGTGCCAGCAGGACAGGGTGGGGCAATCAGCCCCAGCATTTT.

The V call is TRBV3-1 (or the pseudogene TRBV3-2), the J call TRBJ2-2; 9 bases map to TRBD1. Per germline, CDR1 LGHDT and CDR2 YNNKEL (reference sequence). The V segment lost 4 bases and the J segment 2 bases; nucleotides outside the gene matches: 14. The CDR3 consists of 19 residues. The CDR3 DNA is TGTGCCAGCAGCCCCCCGGGACAGGGTGGAAAGGGAAACACCGGGGAGCTGTTTTTT. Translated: CASSPPGQGGKGNTGELFF.

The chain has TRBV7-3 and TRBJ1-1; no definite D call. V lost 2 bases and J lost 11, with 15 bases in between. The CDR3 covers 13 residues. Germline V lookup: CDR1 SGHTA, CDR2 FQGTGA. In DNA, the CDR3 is TGTGCCAGCAGCTTAGGTCGAGGATCGGATGCTTTCTTT. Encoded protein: CASSLGRGSDAFF. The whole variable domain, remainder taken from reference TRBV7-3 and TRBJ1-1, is GAGVSQTPSNKVTEKGKYVELRCDPISGHTALYWYRQSLGQGPEFLIYFQGTGAADDSGLPNDRFFAVRPEGSVSTLKIQRTERGDSAVYLCASSLGRGSDAFFGQGTRLTVV.

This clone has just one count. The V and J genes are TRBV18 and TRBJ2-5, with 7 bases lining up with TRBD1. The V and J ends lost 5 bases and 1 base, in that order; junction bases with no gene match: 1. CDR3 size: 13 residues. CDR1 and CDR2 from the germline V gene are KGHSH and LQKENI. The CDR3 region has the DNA TGTGCCAGCTCAGGGACAGCCCAAGAGACCCAGTACTTC. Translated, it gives CASSGTAQETQYF. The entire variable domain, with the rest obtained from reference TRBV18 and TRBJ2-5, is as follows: NAGVMQNPRHLVRRRGQEARLRCSPMKGHSHVYWYRQLPEEGLKFMVYLQKENIIDESGMPKERFSAEFPKEGPSILRIQQVVRGDSAAYFCASSGTAQETQYFGPGTRLLVL.

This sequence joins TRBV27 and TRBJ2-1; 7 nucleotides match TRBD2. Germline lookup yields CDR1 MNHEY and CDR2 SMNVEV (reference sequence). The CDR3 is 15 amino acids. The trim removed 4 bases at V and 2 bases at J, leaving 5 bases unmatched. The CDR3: CASSSLREAYNEQFF. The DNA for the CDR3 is TGTGCCAGCAGTTCACTCCGGGAGGCCTACAATGAGCAGTTCTTC.

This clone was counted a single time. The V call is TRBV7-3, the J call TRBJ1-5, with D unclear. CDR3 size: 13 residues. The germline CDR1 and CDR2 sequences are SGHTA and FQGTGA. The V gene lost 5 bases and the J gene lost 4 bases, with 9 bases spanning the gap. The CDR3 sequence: CASSAARNQPQHF. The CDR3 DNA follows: TGTGCCAGCAGCGCTGCACGGAATCAGCCCCAGCATTTT.

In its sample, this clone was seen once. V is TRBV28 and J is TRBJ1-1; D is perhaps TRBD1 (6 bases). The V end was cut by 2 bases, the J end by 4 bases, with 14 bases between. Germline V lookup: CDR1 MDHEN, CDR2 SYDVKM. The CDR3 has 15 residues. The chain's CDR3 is CASSLGGAGGTEAFF. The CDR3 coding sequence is TGTGCCAGCAGTTTAGGGGGGGCCGGAGGCACTGAAGCTTTCTTT.

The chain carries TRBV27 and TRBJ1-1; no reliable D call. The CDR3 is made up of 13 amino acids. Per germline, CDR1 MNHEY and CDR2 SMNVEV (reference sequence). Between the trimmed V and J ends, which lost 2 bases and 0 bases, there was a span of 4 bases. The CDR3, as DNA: TGTGCCAGCAGTTTAATCGTGAACACTGAAGCTTTCTTT. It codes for CASSLIVNTEAFF.

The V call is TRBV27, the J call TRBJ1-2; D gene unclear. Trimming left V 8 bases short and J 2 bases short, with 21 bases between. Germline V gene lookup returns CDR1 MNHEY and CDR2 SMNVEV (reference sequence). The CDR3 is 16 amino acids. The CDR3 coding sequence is TGTGCCAGCCGACATTTAATTATGGACGGGAACTATGGCTACACCTTC. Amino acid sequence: CASRHLIMDGNYGYTF.